Following are 17 T cell receptor beta chains from one sample sequenced in a study of regulatory T cells in long-lasting Graves disease. The time point denotes: persistent/refractory GD, antithyroid drugs over 5 years with positive TRAb. PBMC RNA was the source of the TCR library. iRepertoire HTBI primers and Arm-PCR of CDR3 regions built TCR beta libraries. TCRdb ran MiXCR on the multiplex PCR reads and lists one entry per CDR3 protein. The table lists about 310,000 distinct CDR3 sequences, around 20% of them singletons. The material was peripheral blood mononuclear cells (PBMCs), obtained when the disease was refractory, from a patient treated with antithyroid drugs. Source of these receptors: a female donor with Graves disease.

This clonotype was detected only a few times. The chain is built from TRBV29-1 and TRBJ2-7; 9 bases map to TRBD1. CDR1 and CDR2 (germline): SQVTM, ANQGSEA. Trimming removed 7 bases from V and 4 bases from J; junction bases left unmatched: 5. There are 12 residues in the CDR3. The CDR3 sequence: CSGGDRAYEQYF. CDR3 DNA sequence: TGCAGCGGCGGGGACAGGGCATACGAGCAGTACTTC.

This chain links TRBV3-1 with TRBJ2-3, with D hard to call. The CDR3 runs to 13 residues. Looked up from germline, CDR1 is LGHDT and CDR2 is YNNKEL (reference sequence). V lost 0 bases and J 5 bases, leaving 6 bases between the germline ends. The DNA of the CDR3 is TGTGCCAGCAGCCAAGATCTAGGAGATACGCAGTATTTT. It codes for CASSQDLGDTQYF.

This clonotype was seen a few times. The gene calls are TRBV3-1 and TRBJ2-7, with 14 bases matching TRBD2. J gave up 1 base and V 4 bases, and 6 bases lay outside the gene matches. Looked up from germline, CDR1 is LGHDT and CDR2 is YNNKEL (reference sequence). The CDR3 contains 17 residues. The CDR3 here is CASSLGLAGGSSYEQYF. The CDR3 bases are TGTGCCAGCAGCCTTGGACTAGCGGGAGGTAGTTCCTACGAGCAGTACTTC.

This chain joins TRBV6-2 or TRBV6-3 and TRBJ2-3; D not resolved. Between the trimmed V and J ends, which lost 2 bases and 2 bases, there was a span of 5 bases. Germline V gene lookup returns CDR1 MNHEY and CDR2 SVGEGT. The CDR3 length is 13 residues. CDR3 bases: TGTGCCAGCAGTTACGTTCCCACAGATACGCAGTATTTT. Protein sequence: CASSYVPTDTQYF.

This clonotype was counted at least ten times. V gene TRBV18 combines with J gene TRBJ1-1; D gene uncertain. V was shortened by 4 bases and J by 6 bases, with 9 bases between the two germline ends. This CDR3 spans 12 amino acids. In germline, CDR1 is KGHSH, CDR2 LQKENI. This CDR3 reads CASSLRMPEAFF. DNA of the CDR3: TGTGCCAGCTCACTACGGATGCCTGAAGCTTTCTTT.

The V and J genes are TRBV2 and TRBJ1-1; tentative D call: TRBD1 (5 bases). V lost 10 bases and J 4 bases, leaving 13 bases between the germline ends. The CDR3 loop spans 12 amino acids. CDR1 is SNHLY and CDR2 is FYNNEI in the germline V gene. The CDR3, as DNA: TGTGCCAATTACACAAGGGGCACTGAAGCTTTCTTT. The encoded protein is CANYTRGTEAFF. Combining the CDR3 with reference TRBV2 and TRBJ1-1 gives the whole variable domain EPEVTQTPSHQVTQMGQEVILRCVPISNHLYFYWYRQILGQKVEFLVSFYNNEISEKSEIFDDQFSVERPDGSNFTLKIRSTKLEDSAMYFCANYTRGTEAFFGQGTRLTVV.

This clonotype was detected many times. The chain uses TRBV3-1 and TRBJ2-5, with 14 nucleotides matching TRBD2. There are 16 residues in the CDR3. Germline loops: CDR1 LGHDT, CDR2 YNNKEL (reference sequence). With V trimmed by 4 bases and J by 2 bases, 3 bases remained unmatched. This CDR3 reads CASSPRLAGGQETQYF. CDR3 coding DNA: TGTGCCAGCAGCCCACGACTAGCGGGGGGGCAAGAGACCCAGTACTTC.

This clonotype was recorded at least ten times. DNA of the CDR3: TGTGCCAGCAGTTTATGGAACACTGAAGCTTTCTTT. It translates to CASSLWNTEAFF. The chain combines TRBV28 with TRBJ1-1; the D is unclear. Looked up from germline, CDR1 is MDHEN and CDR2 is SYDVKM. Trimming shortened V by 0 bases and J by 1 base, and 0 bases separated the two germline ends. The CDR3 extends over 12 amino acids.

This clonotype has only a few counts. The junction departs from the called germline gene at one end, perhaps through a read error. The chain uses TRBV11-2 and TRBJ2-3, with 7 bases fitting TRBD1. Looked up from germline, CDR1 is SGHAT and CDR2 is FQNNGV. The CDR3 contains 14 residues. CDR3 in amino acids: CASSLDRETDTQYF. The CDR3 DNA follows: TGTGCCAGCAGTTTAGACAGGGAGACAGATACGCAGTATTTT.

In its sample, this clonotype was seen many times. The chain links TRBV11-2 to TRBJ2-7, with D possibly being TRBD2 (5 bases). This CDR3 spans 13 amino acids. Trimming removed 6 bases from V and 3 bases from J, with 12 bases in between. Per germline, CDR1 SGHAT and CDR2 FQNNGV. CDR3 protein: CASSWRQNYEQYF. In nucleotides, the CDR3 is TGTGCCAGCAGTTGGAGGCAGAACTACGAGCAGTACTTC. Full variable domain (missing parts from reference TRBV11-2 and TRBJ2-7): EAGVAQSPRYKIIEKRQSVAFWCNPISGHATLYWYQQILGQGPKLLIQFQNNGVVDDSQLPKDRFSAERLKGVDSTLKIQPAKLEDSAVYLCASSWRQNYEQYFGPGTRLTVT.

This clonotype was picked up many times. The chain recombines TRBV3-1 with TRBJ2-2; D is unclear. V lost 0 bases and J 5 bases, leaving 7 bases between the germline ends. The CDR3 is made up of 14 amino acids. CDR1 and CDR2 from the germline V gene are LGHDT and YNNKEL (reference sequence). The DNA for the CDR3 is TGTGCCAGCAGCCAAGAGAGCCATACCGGGGAGCTGTTTTTT. Translated: CASSQESHTGELFF.

With respect to this clonotype: This may be a read error, as it is one base from a much larger clone. The chain has TRBV5-5 and TRBJ2-5; maybe TRBD2 (5 bases). This CDR3 spans 15 amino acids. Trimming removed 1 base at V and 5 bases at J, with 15 bases between. The germline V gene has CDR1 SGHKS and CDR2 YYEKEE (reference sequence). In DNA, the CDR3 is TGTGCCAGCAGCTTGTACGACTACGCATCGGAGACCCAGTACTTC. It translates to CASSLYDYASETQYF.

The gene calls are TRBV11-2 and TRBJ2-1, with 13 bases aligning to TRBD2. V lost 2 bases, J lost 12 bases, and 22 bases stayed unmatched. Germline CDR1 and CDR2: SGHAT and FQNNGV. The CDR3 covers 20 residues. CDR3 nucleotide sequence: TGTGCCAGCAGCTTACAGGAGAATGAACTAGCGGGAGGGCTTCTTTCGGTGCAGTTCTTC. It codes for CASSLQENELAGGLLSVQFF.

The chain joins TRBV28 to TRBJ1-4; maybe TRBD1 (6 bases). V lost 4 bases and J 8 bases, leaving 14 bases between the germline ends. The CDR3 totals 14 residues. Germline CDR1 and CDR2: MDHEN and SYDVKM. The CDR3 reads CASSSWGAREKLFF. The CDR3, as DNA: TGTGCCAGCAGTTCGTGGGGGGCAAGGGAAAAACTGTTTTTT.

This sequence joins TRBV11-2 and TRBJ2-7; 8 bases fit TRBD2. The junction had 1 base not matched to a gene; V was cut back by 0 bases and J by 0 bases. This CDR3 has 15 residues. Germline lookup yields CDR1 SGHAT and CDR2 FQNNGV. CDR3 loop: CASSLEAGDSYEQYF. The CDR3 region has the DNA TGTGCCAGCAGCTTAGAAGCGGGGGACTCCTACGAGCAGTACTTC.

This clonotype occurred a few times. The chain is built from TRBV20-1 and TRBJ1-2; D is unclear. The germline V and J ends were trimmed by 3 bases and 4 bases, with 15 bases remaining between them. The CDR3 runs 14 residues. CDR1 and CDR2 (germline): DFQATT, SNEGSKA (reference sequence). The CDR3 sequence is CSARLTDSSYGYTF. For the CDR3, the DNA is TGCAGTGCTAGGCTCACAGATTCGAGCTATGGCTACACCTTC.

DNA for the CDR3: TGTGCCATCAGTGAGTCGATGATGGACGGGGTGACGCAGTATTTT. The encoded protein is CAISESMMDGVTQYF. The V call is TRBV10-3, the J call TRBJ2-3; D is perhaps TRBD2 (5 bases). CDR3 length: 15 amino acids. The V gene's germline CDR1 is ENHRY and CDR2 SYGVKD. Trimming stripped 0 bases from V and 9 bases from J, with 16 bases between.